The 22 T cell receptor beta chains given below trace back to one sample, sequenced in a study of cytomegalovirus exposure and HLA in healthy donors. The table came from immunoSEQ multiplex PCR; TCRdb's copy has only in-frame clones and leaves some out. The sample consists of 330,000 or so clones, roughly 89% of them appearing once. Sequencing was performed on PBMCs. The receptors here all came from a woman aged 18-29 years in good health and CMV-seronegative.

This chain links TRBV4-2 with TRBJ2-3; D might be TRBD2 (5 bases). Per the germline V gene, CDR1 is LGHNA and CDR2 is YNFKEQ. CDR3 length equals 15 residues. Trimming removed 0 bases at V and 3 bases at J, with 10 bases between. The CDR3 bases are TGTGCCAGCAGCCAAGAGGGGAGAGCGACAGATACGCAGTATTTT. Translating gives CASSQEGRATDTQYF.

The rearrangement joins TRBV7-2 to TRBJ1-2; 8 nucleotides line up with TRBD1. This CDR3 comprises 15 residues. V was pared by 1 base and J by 3 bases, with 4 bases of the junction left unmatched. Germline V gene sequence: CDR1 SGHTA, CDR2 FQGNSA. The CDR3 loop is CASSLGQGRDYGYTF. The CDR3 DNA reads as TGTGCCAGCAGCTTAGGACAGGGGAGGGACTATGGCTACACCTTC.

As DNA, the CDR3 is TGTGCCAGCAGTAGCGGGAGCTCCTACAATGAGCAGTTCTTC. This gives the protein CASSSGSSYNEQFF. This rearrangement joins TRBV25-1 to TRBJ2-1; 8 nucleotides align to TRBD2. Germline CDR1 and CDR2: MGHDK and SYGVNS. This CDR3 spans 14 amino acids. V gave up 5 bases and J gave up 0 bases; unmatched junction bases: 0.

The chain combines TRBV5-1 with TRBJ2-1; maybe TRBD2 (6 bases). CDR3 length: 16 amino acids. Trimming cost V 0 bases and J 2 bases, with 12 bases left between them. Per germline, CDR1 SGHRS and CDR2 YFSETQ. CDR3 in amino acids: CASSLVGEAPYNEQFF. DNA for the CDR3: TGCGCCAGCAGCTTGGTGGGGGAGGCCCCCTACAATGAGCAGTTCTTC.

The V call is TRBV9, the J call TRBJ2-5, with 10 nucleotides matching TRBD2. CDR3 length equals 15 residues. V gave up 0 bases and J gave up 3 bases; unmatched junction bases: 2. The germline V gene has CDR1 SGDLS and CDR2 YYNGEE. CDR3 bases: TGTGCCAGCAGCGTAGATCTAGCGGGAGAAGAGACCCAGTACTTC. This translates into CASSVDLAGEETQYF.

V usage is TRBV10-3 and J usage is TRBJ2-1; D remains unclear. Trimming removed 6 bases at V and 9 bases at J, with 12 bases between. The CDR3 totals 12 residues. The germline V gene encodes CDR1 ENHRY and CDR2 SYGVKD. DNA of the CDR3: TGTGCCATCAGGGCGTATGGGCCTGAGCAGTTCTTC. It yields the protein CAIRAYGPEQFF.

The gene calls are TRBV28 and TRBJ2-1; 8 bases are a match to TRBD2. Germline values: CDR1 MDHEN, CDR2 SYDVKM. Trimming at V came to 3 bases and at J to 6 bases, leaving 4 bases not matched to a gene. CDR3 length equals 14 residues. In DNA, the CDR3 is TGTGCCAGCAGTTTCCGGGAGGGCCTCAATGAGCAGTTCTTC. Translated: CASSFREGLNEQFF.

The chain couples TRBV6-4 to TRBJ2-7; D may be TRBD1 (6 bases). V gave up 3 bases and J gave up 5 bases, with 14 bases separating them. The CDR3 is 14 residues long. The germline gives CDR1 MRHNA, CDR2 SNTAGT. The CDR3 loop reads CASSEQSGTNEQYF. The CDR3 DNA follows: TGTGCCAGCAGTGAACAATCCGGGACAAACGAGCAGTACTTC.

The chain couples TRBV9 to TRBJ2-1; 10 bases map to TRBD2. The germline gives CDR1 SGDLS, CDR2 YYNGEE. V was pared by 3 bases and J by 2 bases, with 5 bases of the junction left unmatched. The CDR3 loop spans 16 amino acids. Here the CDR3 reads CASSGPTSGTYNEQFF. CDR3 coding DNA: TGTGCCAGCAGCGGACCTACTAGCGGGACCTACAATGAGCAGTTCTTC. Full variable domain (missing parts from reference TRBV9 and TRBJ2-1): DSGVTQTPKHLITATGQRVTLRCSPRSGDLSVYWYQQSLDQGLQFLIQYYNGEERAKGNILERFSAQQFPDLHSELNLSSLELGDSALYFCASSGPTSGTYNEQFFGPGTRLTVL.

The chain uses TRBV9 and TRBJ1-2, with D possibly being TRBD1 (5 bases). Germline V gene lookup returns CDR1 SGDLS and CDR2 YYNGEE. The CDR3 covers 16 residues. Trimming removed 3 bases from V and 7 bases from J, with 22 bases in between. Here the CDR3 DNA reads TGTGCCAGCAGCGCAACGGGGGGTACCCTCCAGGGTGGCTACACCTTC. It specifies CASSATGGTLQGGYTF.

The V call is TRBV7-9, the J call TRBJ1-1; maybe TRBD1 (6 bases). In germline, CDR1 is SEHNR, CDR2 FQNEAQ (reference sequence). Trimming shortened V by 5 bases and J by 3 bases, and 10 bases separated the two germline ends. There are 13 residues in the CDR3. The CDR3 sequence: CASSIRQDTEAFF. The CDR3 DNA is TGTGCCAGCAGCATTAGACAGGACACTGAAGCTTTCTTT.

In this sample, this clone turned up a few times. The chain has TRBV9 and TRBJ1-2, with 9 bases lining up with TRBD1. The CDR3 is 13 residues long. The ends lost 4 bases at V and 6 bases at J; junction bases unmatched: 4. From germline, CDR1 is SGDLS and CDR2 YYNGEE. The CDR3 DNA follows: TGTGCCAGCAGCCCTAGGACAGGGGATGGCTACACCTTC. This codes for CASSPRTGDGYTF.

This clone was recorded a few times. The chain couples TRBV9 to TRBJ2-1; 11 nucleotides align to TRBD2. The J segment lost 3 bases and the V segment lost 4 bases, leaving 3 bases of the junction unmatched. CDR1 is SGDLS, CDR2 YYNGEE, per germline. The CDR3 is 15 amino acids. The CDR3 coding sequence is TGTGCCAGCAGCTCGGGACTAGCGGTCTACAATGAGCAGTTCTTC. Protein: CASSSGLAVYNEQFF.

The chain uses TRBV9 and TRBJ1-1, with a tentative D call TRBD1 (5 bases). Germline V gene lookup returns CDR1 SGDLS and CDR2 YYNGEE. There are 15 residues in the CDR3. Deletions cut 0 bases from V and 0 bases from J, with 9 bases between. As DNA, the CDR3 is TGTGCCAGCAGCGTAGAGACAGACATGAACACTGAAGCTTTCTTT. Translating gives CASSVETDMNTEAFF.

This rearrangement joins TRBV5-1 to TRBJ2-1, with 10 bases matching TRBD2. The CDR3 is made up of 16 amino acids. V was pared by 0 bases and J by 5 bases, with 5 bases of the junction left unmatched. Per the germline V gene, CDR1 is SGHRS and CDR2 is YFSETQ. The CDR3 nucleotides are TGCGCCAGCAGCTTGGAAGCGGGAGGGCTTCACAATGAGCAGTTCTTC. Translation: CASSLEAGGLHNEQFF.

For the CDR3, the DNA is TGTGCCAGCAGCTTAACAGGTTACACTGAAGCTTTCTTT. It translates to CASSLTGYTEAFF. The chain employs TRBV7-6 and TRBJ1-1, with D tentatively TRBD1 (5 bases). With 2 bases removed from V and 3 bases from J, the gap between germline ends came to 7 bases. CDR3 length equals 13 residues. The germline CDR1 and CDR2 sequences are SGHVS and FNYEAQ.

This rearrangement joins TRBV4-1 to TRBJ2-1, with 14 bases lining up with TRBD2. Unmatched junction bases numbered 7, after V lost 4 bases and J lost 5 bases. The CDR3 is made up of 17 amino acids. The germline gives CDR1 MGHRA, CDR2 YSYEKL. This chain's CDR3 is CASSPGTSGRRDNEQFF. The CDR3 bases are TGCGCCAGCAGCCCAGGGACTAGCGGGAGAAGGGACAATGAGCAGTTCTTC.

This rearrangement joins TRBV9 to TRBJ1-5, with unresolved D. V gave up 0 bases and J gave up 5 bases, with 12 bases separating them. The CDR3 is 15 residues long. Germline CDR1 SGDLS, CDR2 YYNGEE. CDR3 amino acids: CASSVAGQVDQPQHF. The CDR3 region has the DNA TGTGCCAGCAGCGTAGCTGGTCAGGTCGATCAGCCCCAGCATTTT.

This clone was detected once. The DNA of the CDR3 is TGTGCCAGCAGTTATGGACAGGCAGGAAACAATGAGCAGTTCTTC. Encoded protein: CASSYGQAGNNEQFF. This chain joins TRBV5-4 and TRBJ2-1; 7 bases are shared with TRBD1. CDR1 SGHNT and CDR2 YYREEE come from the germline V gene (reference sequence). V shed 5 bases, J shed 5 bases, and the junction held 10 bases outside the gene matches. The CDR3 runs 15 residues.

The chain uses TRBV30 and TRBJ2-5; a possible D gene is TRBD1 (6 bases). V lost 1 base and J 5 bases, leaving 11 bases between the germline ends. The CDR3 loop spans 13 amino acids. From germline, CDR1 is GTSNPN and CDR2 SVGIG (reference sequence). The CDR3: CAWSGGLGETQYF. As DNA, the CDR3 is TGTGCCTGGAGTGGGGGGCTGGGGGAGACCCAGTACTTC.

The chain carries TRBV6-5 and TRBJ2-5, with no clear D. The V end was cut by 0 bases, the J end by 2 bases, with 13 bases between. This CDR3 is built from 16 residues. Germline V gives CDR1 MNHEY, CDR2 SVGAGI. As DNA, the CDR3 is TGTGCCAGCAGTTACTCCGACACCAGGCATCAAGAGACCCAGTACTTC. Residues: CASSYSDTRHQETQYF.

The CDR3 nucleotides read TGTGCCAGCAGTTACTATCGGACAGGGCCCGGCCACGAGCAGTACTTC. Translated: CASSYYRTGPGHEQYF. The chain couples TRBV6-5 to TRBJ2-7; 8 bases agree with TRBD1. With 1 base clipped from V and 5 bases from J, the junction kept 10 bases outside the gene matches. CDR1 and CDR2 (germline): MNHEY, SVGAGI. CDR3 length equals 16 residues.